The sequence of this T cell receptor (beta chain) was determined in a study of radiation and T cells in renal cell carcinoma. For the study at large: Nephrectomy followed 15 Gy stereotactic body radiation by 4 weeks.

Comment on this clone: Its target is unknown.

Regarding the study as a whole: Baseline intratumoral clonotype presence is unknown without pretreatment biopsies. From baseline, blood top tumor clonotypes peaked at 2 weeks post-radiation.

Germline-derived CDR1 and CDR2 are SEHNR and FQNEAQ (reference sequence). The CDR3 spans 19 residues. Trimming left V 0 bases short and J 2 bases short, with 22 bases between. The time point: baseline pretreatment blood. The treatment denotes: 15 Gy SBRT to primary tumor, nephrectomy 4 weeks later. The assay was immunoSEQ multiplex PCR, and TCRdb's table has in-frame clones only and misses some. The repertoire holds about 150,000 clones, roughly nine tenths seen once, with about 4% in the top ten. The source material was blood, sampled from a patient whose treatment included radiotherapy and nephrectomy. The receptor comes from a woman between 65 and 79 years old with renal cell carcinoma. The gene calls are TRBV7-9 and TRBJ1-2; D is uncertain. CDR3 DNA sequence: TGTGCCAGCAGCTTAGCGCTCCGACGGAACACCCCTAGGAACTATGGCTACACCTTC. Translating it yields CASSLALRRNTPRNYGYTF.